This T cell receptor beta chain came from a study of control samples from healthy donors and cancer patients. Germline V gene sequence: CDR1 SGHAT, CDR2 FQNNGV. This CDR3 is built from 14 residues. Trimming removed 5 bases from V and 8 bases from J, with 18 bases in between. Some clones are missing from TCRdb's copy, which holds only in-frame ones; the method was immunoSEQ multiplex PCR. Among about 170,000 clones listed, approximately 94% were seen once. This receptor was taken from a woman aged 18 to 35 in good health. The sample taken for sequencing was blood. This chain links TRBV11-2 with TRBJ1-2; D gene ambiguous. The CDR3 DNA is TGTGCCAGCAGCCGCGGCCCGGGGTCTGGGGGCTACACCTTC. Translated, it gives CASSRGPGSGGYTF.